The present TCR beta chain was sequenced within a study of cytomegalovirus exposure and HLA in healthy donors. Study-wide findings and caveats: Roughly even sequencing depth across donors was the assumption behind the presence/absence analyses.

As for this clone: Its specificity is not known.

The PCR used 60 Vbeta and 13 Jbeta primers. Clones were read by immunoSEQ multiplex PCR, and TCRdb kept only the in-frame ones, dropping some. The table has hundreds of thousands of clones, approximately 85% seen once. This clonotype originated in a girl aged 2 to 10 in good health and CMV-seronegative. Sequencing was carried out using PBMCs.

The CDR3 sequence is CASSVSGGKVDTQYF. CDR3 sequence (DNA): TGTGCCAGCAGCGTTAGCGGGGGGAAGGTAGATACGCAGTATTTT. The chain is built from TRBV9 and TRBJ2-3, with 10 bases lining up with TRBD2. This CDR3 is built from 15 residues. Looked up from germline, CDR1 is SGDLS and CDR2 is YYNGEE. V gave up 2 bases and J gave up 5 bases; unmatched junction bases: 5.